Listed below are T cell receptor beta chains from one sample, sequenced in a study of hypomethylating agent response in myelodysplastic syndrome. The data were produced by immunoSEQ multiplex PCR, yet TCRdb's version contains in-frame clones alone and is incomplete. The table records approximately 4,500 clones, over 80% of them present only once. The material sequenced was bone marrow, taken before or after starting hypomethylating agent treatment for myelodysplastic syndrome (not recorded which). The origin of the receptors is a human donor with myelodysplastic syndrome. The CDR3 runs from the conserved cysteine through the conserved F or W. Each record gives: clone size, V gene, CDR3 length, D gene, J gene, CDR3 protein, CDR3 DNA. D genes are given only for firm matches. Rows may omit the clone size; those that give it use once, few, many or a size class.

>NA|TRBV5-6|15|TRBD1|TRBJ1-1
CASSFPARDSAEAFF
TGTGCCAGCAGCTTCCCGGCCCGGGACAGCGCTGAAGCTTTCTTT
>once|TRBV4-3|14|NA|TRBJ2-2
CASRQGPNTGELFF
TGCGCCAGCAGACAGGGCCCGAACACCGGGGAGCTGTTTTTT
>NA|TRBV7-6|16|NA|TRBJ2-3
CASSSLTQPGTDTQYF
TGTGCCAGCAGCTCGTTGACCCAGCCGGGCACAGATACGCAGTATTTT
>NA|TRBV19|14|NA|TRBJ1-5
CASSTENSNQPQHF
TGTGCCAGTAGTACCGAAAATAGCAATCAGCCCCAGCATTTT